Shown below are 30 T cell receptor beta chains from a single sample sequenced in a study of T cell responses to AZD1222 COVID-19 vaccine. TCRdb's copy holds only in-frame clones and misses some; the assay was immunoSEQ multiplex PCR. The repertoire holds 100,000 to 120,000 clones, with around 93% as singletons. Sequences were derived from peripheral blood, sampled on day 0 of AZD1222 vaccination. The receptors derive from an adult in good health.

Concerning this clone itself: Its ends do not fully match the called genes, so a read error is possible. CDR3 region: CASRTTGTGNF. Written as DNA, the CDR3 is TGTGCCAGCAGGACCACCGGGACAGGAAACTTC. This rearrangement joins TRBV6-5 to TRBJ2-7; 8 bases line up with TRBD1. Germline CDR1 is MNHEY and CDR2 is SVGAGI. The CDR3 loop spans 11 amino acids.

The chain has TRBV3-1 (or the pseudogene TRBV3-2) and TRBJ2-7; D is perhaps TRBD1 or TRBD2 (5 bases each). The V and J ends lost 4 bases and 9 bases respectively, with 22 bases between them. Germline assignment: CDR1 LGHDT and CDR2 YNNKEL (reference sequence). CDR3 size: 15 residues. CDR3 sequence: CASSRTSDTSRGQYF. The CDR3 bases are TGTGCCAGCAGCCGAACTTCGGACACCTCTCGGGGGCAGTACTTC.

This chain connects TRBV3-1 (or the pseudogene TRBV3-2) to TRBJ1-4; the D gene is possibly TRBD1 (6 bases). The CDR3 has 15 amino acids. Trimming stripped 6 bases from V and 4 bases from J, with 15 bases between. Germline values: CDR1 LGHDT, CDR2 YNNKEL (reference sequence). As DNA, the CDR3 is TGTGCCAGCAGAAACAGGGCGGCGAGTAATGAAAAACTGTTTTTT. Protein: CASRNRAASNEKLFF.

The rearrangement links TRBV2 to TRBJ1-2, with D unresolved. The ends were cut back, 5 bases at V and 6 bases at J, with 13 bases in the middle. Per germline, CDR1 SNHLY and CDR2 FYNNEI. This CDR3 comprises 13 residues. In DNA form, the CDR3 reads TGTGCCAGCAGTCTCGGGCTCAAGAATGGCTACACCTTC. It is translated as CASSLGLKNGYTF.

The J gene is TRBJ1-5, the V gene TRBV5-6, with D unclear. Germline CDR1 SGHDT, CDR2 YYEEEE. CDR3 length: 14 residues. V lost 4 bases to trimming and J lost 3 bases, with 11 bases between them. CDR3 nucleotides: TGTGCCAGCAGCCGCGACCGATACAATCAGCCCCAGCATTTT. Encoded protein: CASSRDRYNQPQHF.

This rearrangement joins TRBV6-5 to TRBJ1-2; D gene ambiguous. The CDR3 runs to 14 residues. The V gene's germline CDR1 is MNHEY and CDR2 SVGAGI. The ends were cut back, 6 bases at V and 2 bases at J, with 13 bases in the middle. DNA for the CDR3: TGTGCCAGCAGGAGACAATCGTCCAACTATGGCTACACCTTC. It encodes CASRRQSSNYGYTF.

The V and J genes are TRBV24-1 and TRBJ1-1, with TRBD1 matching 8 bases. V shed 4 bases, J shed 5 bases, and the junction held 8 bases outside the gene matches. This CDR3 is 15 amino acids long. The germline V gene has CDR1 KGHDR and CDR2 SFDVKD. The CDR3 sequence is CATSDSGQGRTEAFF. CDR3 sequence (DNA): TGTGCCACCAGTGACTCTGGACAGGGAAGAACTGAAGCTTTCTTT.

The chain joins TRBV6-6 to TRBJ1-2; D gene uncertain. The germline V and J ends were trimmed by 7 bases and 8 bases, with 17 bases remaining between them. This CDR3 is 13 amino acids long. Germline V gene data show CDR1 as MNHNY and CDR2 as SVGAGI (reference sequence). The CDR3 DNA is TGTGCCAGCAAGGCAGGCCACATAGAGGGCTACACCTTC. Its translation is CASKAGHIEGYTF.

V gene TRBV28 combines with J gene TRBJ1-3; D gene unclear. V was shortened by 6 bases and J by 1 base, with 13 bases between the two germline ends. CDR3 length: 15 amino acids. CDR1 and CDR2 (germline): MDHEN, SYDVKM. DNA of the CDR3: TGTGCCAGCAGCGGGTCCCGTAGTTCTGGAAACACCATATATTTT. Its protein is CASSGSRSSGNTIYF.

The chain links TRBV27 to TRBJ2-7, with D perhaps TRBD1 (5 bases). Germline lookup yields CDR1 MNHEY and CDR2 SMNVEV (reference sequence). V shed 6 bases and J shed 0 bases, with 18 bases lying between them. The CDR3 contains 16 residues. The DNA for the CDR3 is TGTGCCAGCAGCCCGTTTTGGGGCTTAAGCTCCTACGAGCAGTACTTC. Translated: CASSPFWGLSSYEQYF.

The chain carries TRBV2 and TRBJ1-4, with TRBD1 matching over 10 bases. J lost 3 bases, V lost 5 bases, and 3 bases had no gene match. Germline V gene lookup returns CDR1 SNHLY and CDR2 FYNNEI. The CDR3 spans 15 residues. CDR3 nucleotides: TGTGCCAGCAGTAGGGACAGGGGATCTAATGAAAAACTGTTTTTT. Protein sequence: CASSRDRGSNEKLFF.

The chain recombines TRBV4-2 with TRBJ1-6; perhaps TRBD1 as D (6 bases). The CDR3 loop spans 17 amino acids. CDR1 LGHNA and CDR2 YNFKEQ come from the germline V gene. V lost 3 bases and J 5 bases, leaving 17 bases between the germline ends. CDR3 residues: CASSHPPGGADNSPLHF. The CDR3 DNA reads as TGTGCCAGCAGCCACCCCCCGGGGGGCGCAGATAATTCACCCCTCCACTTT.

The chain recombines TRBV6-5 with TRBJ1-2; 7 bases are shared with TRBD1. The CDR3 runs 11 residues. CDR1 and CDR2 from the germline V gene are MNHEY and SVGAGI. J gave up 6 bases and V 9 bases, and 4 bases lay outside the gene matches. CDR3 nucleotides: TGTGCCAGTCAGGGGGTCGATGGCTACACCTTC. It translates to CASQGVDGYTF.

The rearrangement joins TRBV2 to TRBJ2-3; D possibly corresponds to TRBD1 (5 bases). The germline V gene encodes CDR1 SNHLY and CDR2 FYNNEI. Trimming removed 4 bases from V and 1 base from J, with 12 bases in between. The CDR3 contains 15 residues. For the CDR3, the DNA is TGTGCCAGCAGTGTTCAGGGCCGTCGCACAGATACGCAGTATTTT. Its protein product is CASSVQGRRTDTQYF.

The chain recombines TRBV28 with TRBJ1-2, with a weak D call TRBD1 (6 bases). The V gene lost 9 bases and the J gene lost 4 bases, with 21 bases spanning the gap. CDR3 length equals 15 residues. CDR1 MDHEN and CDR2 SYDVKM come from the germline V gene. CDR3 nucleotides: TGTGCCAGTCGTGGGGGAACCGGGACAAGCTATGGCTACACCTTC. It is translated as CASRGGTGTSYGYTF.

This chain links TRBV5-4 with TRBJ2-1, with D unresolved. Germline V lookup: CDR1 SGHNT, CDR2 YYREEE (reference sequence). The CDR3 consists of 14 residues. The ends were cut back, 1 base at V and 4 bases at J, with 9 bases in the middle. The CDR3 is CASSLSAEYNEQFF. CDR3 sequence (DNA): TGTGCCAGCAGCTTGTCGGCGGAATACAATGAGCAGTTCTTC. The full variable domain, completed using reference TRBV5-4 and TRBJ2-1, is ETGVTQSPTHLIKTRGQQVTLRCSSQSGHNTVSWYQQALGQGPQFIFQYYREEENGRGNFPPRFSGLQFPNYSSELNVNALELDDSALYLCASSLSAEYNEQFFGPGTRLTVL.

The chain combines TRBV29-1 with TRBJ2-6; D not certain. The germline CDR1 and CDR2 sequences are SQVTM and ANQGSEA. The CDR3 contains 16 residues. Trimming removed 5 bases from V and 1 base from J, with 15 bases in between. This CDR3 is CSVMTSSISGANVLTF. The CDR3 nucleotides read TGCAGCGTTATGACAAGTTCTATATCTGGGGCCAACGTCCTGACTTTC.

This CDR3 reads CASSLGRWTGELFF. CDR3 coding DNA: TGTGCCAGCAGCTTGGGGCGGTGGACCGGGGAGCTGTTTTTT. The V and J genes are TRBV11-2 and TRBJ2-2; perhaps TRBD1 as D (5 bases). Trimming cost V 3 bases and J 5 bases, with 10 bases left between them. The CDR3 spans 14 residues. The V gene's germline CDR1 is SGHAT and CDR2 FQNNGV.

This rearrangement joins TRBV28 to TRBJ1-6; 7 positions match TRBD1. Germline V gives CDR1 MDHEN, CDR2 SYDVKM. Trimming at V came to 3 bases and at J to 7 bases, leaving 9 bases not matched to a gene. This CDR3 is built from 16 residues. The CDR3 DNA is TGTGCCAGCAGTTTCGGACAGGACCCTTACAATTCACCCCTCCACTTT. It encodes CASSFGQDPYNSPLHF.

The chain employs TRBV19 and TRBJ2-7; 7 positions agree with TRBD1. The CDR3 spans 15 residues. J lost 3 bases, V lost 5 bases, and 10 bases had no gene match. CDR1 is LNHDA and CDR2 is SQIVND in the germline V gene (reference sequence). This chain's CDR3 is CASSAHRGTGYEQYF. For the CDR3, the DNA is TGTGCCAGTAGTGCACACAGGGGAACGGGCTACGAGCAGTACTTC. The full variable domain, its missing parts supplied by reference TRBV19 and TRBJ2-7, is DGGITQSPKYLFRKEGQNVTLSCEQNLNHDAMYWYRQDPGQGLRLIYYSQIVNDFQKGDIAEGYSVSREKKESFPLTVTSAQKNPTAFYLCASSAHRGTGYEQYFGPGTRLTVT.

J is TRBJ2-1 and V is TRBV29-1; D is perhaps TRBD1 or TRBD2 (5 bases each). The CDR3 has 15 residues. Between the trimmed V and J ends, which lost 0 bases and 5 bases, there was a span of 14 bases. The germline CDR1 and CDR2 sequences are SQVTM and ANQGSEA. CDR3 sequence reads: CSVEDRGGMNNEQFF. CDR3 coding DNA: TGCAGCGTTGAAGATCGGGGCGGAATGAACAATGAGCAGTTCTTC.

The CDR3 region is CASSRISTSGSRNEQFF. Here the CDR3 DNA reads TGTGCCAGTAGTAGAATCTCGACGTCGGGGTCTAGGAATGAGCAGTTCTTC. V and J are TRBV19 and TRBJ2-1, with D possibly being TRBD2 (5 bases). This CDR3 comprises 17 residues. V was clipped by 4 bases and J by 7 bases, with 23 bases between them. Germline values: CDR1 LNHDA, CDR2 SQIVND (reference sequence).

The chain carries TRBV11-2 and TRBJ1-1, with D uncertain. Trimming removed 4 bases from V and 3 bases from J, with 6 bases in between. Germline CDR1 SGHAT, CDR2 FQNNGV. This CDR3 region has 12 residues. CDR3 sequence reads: CASSSQHTEAFF. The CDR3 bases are TGTGCCAGCAGCTCACAGCACACTGAAGCTTTCTTT. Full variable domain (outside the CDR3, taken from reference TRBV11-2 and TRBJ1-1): EAGVAQSPRYKIIEKRQSVAFWCNPISGHATLYWYQQILGQGPKLLIQFQNNGVVDDSQLPKDRFSAERLKGVDSTLKIQPAKLEDSAVYLCASSSQHTEAFFGQGTRLTVV.

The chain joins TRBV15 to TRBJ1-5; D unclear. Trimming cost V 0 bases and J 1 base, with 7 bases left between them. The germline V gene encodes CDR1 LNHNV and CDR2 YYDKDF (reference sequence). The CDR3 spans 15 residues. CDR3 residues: CATSRDSPSNQPQHF. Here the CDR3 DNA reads TGTGCCACCAGCAGAGATAGTCCCAGCAATCAGCCCCAGCATTTT.

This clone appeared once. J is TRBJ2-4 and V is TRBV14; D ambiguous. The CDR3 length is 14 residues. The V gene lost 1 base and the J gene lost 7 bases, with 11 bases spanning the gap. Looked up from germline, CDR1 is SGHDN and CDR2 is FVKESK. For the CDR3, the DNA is TGTGCCAGCAGCCAAGCGTCCGCGGTGAACATTCAGTACTTC. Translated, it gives CASSQASAVNIQYF.

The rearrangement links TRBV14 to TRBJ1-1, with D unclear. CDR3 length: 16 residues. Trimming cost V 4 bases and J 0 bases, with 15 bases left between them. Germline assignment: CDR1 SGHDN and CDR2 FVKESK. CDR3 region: CASSRQSRHMNTEAFF. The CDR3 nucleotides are TGTGCCAGCAGCCGACAATCCCGTCATATGAACACTGAAGCTTTCTTT.

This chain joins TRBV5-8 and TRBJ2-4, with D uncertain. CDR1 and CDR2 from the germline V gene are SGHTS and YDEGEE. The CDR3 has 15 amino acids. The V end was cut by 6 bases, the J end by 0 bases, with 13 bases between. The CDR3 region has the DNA TGTGCCAGCATCATGCCCCCCCCAGCCAAAAACATTCAGTACTTC. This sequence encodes CASIMPPPAKNIQYF.

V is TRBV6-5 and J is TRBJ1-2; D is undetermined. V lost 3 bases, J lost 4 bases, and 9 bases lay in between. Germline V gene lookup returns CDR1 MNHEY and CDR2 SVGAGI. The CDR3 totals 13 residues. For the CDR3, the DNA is TGTGCCAGCAGTTATAACAGATTCTATGGCTACACCTTC. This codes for CASSYNRFYGYTF.

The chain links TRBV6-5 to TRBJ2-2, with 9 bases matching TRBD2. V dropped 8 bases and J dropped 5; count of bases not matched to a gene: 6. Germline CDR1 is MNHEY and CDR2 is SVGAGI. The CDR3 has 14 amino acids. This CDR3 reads CASRLRGGTGELFF. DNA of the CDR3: TGTGCCAGCCGACTGCGGGGGGGGACCGGGGAGCTGTTTTTT.

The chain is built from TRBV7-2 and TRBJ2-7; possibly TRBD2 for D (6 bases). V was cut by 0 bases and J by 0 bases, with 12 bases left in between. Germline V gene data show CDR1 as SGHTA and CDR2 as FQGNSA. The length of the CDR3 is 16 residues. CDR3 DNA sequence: TGTGCCAGCAGCTTAGCTGGCGGGGAGAGCTCCTACGAGCAGTACTTC. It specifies CASSLAGGESSYEQYF.